These 30 T cell receptor beta chains originate from one sample sequenced in a study of T cell responses to AZD1222 COVID-19 vaccine. The protocol was immunoSEQ multiplex PCR, while the TCRdb copy is restricted to in-frame clones and leaves out a portion. The repertoire holds under 95,000 clones, with 88% as singletons. The sample in question was peripheral blood, obtained 28 days after the second AZD1222 dose. The receptors were sampled from an adult who received the AZD1222 COVID-19 vaccine.

The V call is TRBV18, the J call TRBJ1-3; D is perhaps TRBD1 (6 bases). V lost 3 bases and J 2 bases, leaving 14 bases between the germline ends. Germline V gene lookup returns CDR1 KGHSH and CDR2 LQKENI. This CDR3 spans 16 amino acids. CDR3 loop: CASSPPTGRAGNTIYF. The CDR3 nucleotides read TGTGCCAGCTCACCCCCGACAGGTCGAGCTGGAAACACCATATATTTT.

Only one count was recorded for this clone. The V gene is TRBV5-4, the J gene TRBJ1-5; D not resolved. Germline V gives CDR1 SGHNT, CDR2 YYREEE (reference sequence). The CDR3 has 15 residues. V dropped 0 bases and J dropped 7 bases, with 14 bases sitting between them. CDR3: CASSLGPYEGQPQHF. CDR3 nucleotide sequence: TGTGCCAGCAGCTTGGGTCCTTATGAGGGACAGCCCCAGCATTTT.

The V call is TRBV5-1, the J call TRBJ2-1, with D possibly being TRBD2 (7 bases). Germline V gene data show CDR1 as SGHRS and CDR2 as YFSETQ. The CDR3 covers 16 residues. V dropped 0 bases and J dropped 8 bases, with 18 bases sitting between them. CDR3 sequence reads: CASSLDPGRGGDEQFF. The CDR3 nucleotides read TGCGCCAGCAGCTTGGATCCGGGACGCGGGGGCGATGAGCAGTTCTTC. Combining the CDR3 with reference TRBV5-1 and TRBJ2-1 gives the whole variable domain KAGVTQTPRYLIKTRGQQVTLSCSPISGHRSVSWYQQTPGQGLQFLFEYFSETQRNKGNFPGRFSGRQFSNSRSEMNVSTLELGDSALYLCASSLDPGRGGDEQFFGPGTRLTVL.

This clone was counted a single time. The chain employs TRBV13 and TRBJ1-1; D might be TRBD1 (5 bases). Trimming removed 1 base at V and 2 bases at J, with 14 bases between. Germline V gives CDR1 PRHDT, CDR2 FYEKMQ (reference sequence). The CDR3 spans 16 residues. The CDR3 loop reads CASSLEAGVGNTEAFF. The CDR3 DNA reads as TGTGCCAGCAGCTTAGAAGCGGGGGTAGGAAACACTGAAGCTTTCTTT.

The J gene is TRBJ2-3, the V gene TRBV10-1; 8 bases match TRBD1. Germline V gene lookup returns CDR1 WNHNN and CDR2 SYGVQD (reference sequence). The CDR3 contains 15 residues. V gave up 8 bases and J gave up 4 bases; unmatched junction bases: 11. The CDR3 DNA follows: TGCGCCAGCTCCCCTCAGGGGGCGAGTTCAGATACGCAGTATTTT. It is translated as CASSPQGASSDTQYF.

The chain employs TRBV11-2 and TRBJ2-6; no firm D call. Trimming removed 5 bases from V and 0 bases from J, with 8 bases in between. Germline values: CDR1 SGHAT, CDR2 FQNNGV. The CDR3 spans 15 residues. CDR3 in amino acids: CASSISYSGANVLTF. The CDR3 coding sequence is TGTGCCAGCAGCATATCTTACTCTGGGGCCAACGTCCTGACTTTC. The full variable domain, completed using reference TRBV11-2 and TRBJ2-6, is EAGVAQSPRYKIIEKRQSVAFWCNPISGHATLYWYQQILGQGPKLLIQFQNNGVVDDSQLPKDRFSAERLKGVDSTLKIQPAKLEDSAVYLCASSISYSGANVLTFGAGSRLTVL.

The chain couples TRBV11-2 to TRBJ2-7; 7 bases line up with TRBD2. The ends lost 0 bases at V and 0 bases at J; junction bases unmatched: 5. The length of the CDR3 is 16 residues. The germline gives CDR1 SGHAT, CDR2 FQNNGV. CDR3 sequence (DNA): TGTGCCAGCAGCTTAGATTTCGGCGGGAGCTCCTACGAGCAGTACTTC. It is translated as CASSLDFGGSSYEQYF.

The gene calls are TRBV6-5 and TRBJ1-1; no clear D. The V end was cut by 6 bases, the J end by 3 bases, with 5 bases between. The CDR3 consists of 11 residues. Germline V CDR1 and CDR2: MNHEY, SVGAGI. The CDR3 loop reads CASRLDTEAFF. DNA of the CDR3: TGTGCCAGCAGGCTAGACACTGAAGCTTTCTTT.

The J gene is TRBJ1-5, the V gene TRBV6-5; 8 bases are shared with TRBD1. The CDR3 runs to 15 residues. Germline lookup yields CDR1 MNHEY and CDR2 SVGAGI. J gave up 5 bases and V 8 bases, and 11 bases lay outside the gene matches. CDR3 amino acids: CASRQLTGGDQPQHF. The CDR3 DNA is TGTGCCAGCCGTCAGTTAACAGGGGGGGATCAGCCCCAGCATTTT.

This chain uses TRBV3-1 (or the pseudogene TRBV3-2) with TRBJ1-1; D is perhaps TRBD1 (5 bases). With 4 bases removed from V and 0 bases from J, the gap between germline ends came to 9 bases. The CDR3 spans 14 residues. Germline V gene lookup returns CDR1 LGHDT and CDR2 YNNKEL (reference sequence). The CDR3 loop reads CASSLGDLNTEAFF. The CDR3 bases are TGTGCCAGCAGCCTTGGGGACCTGAACACTGAAGCTTTCTTT.

J is TRBJ1-4 and V is TRBV18; D is undetermined. V lost 4 bases to trimming and J lost 8 bases, with 11 bases between them. Germline values: CDR1 KGHSH, CDR2 LQKENI. The CDR3 spans 13 residues. This chain's CDR3 is CASSRTPGEKLFF. The DNA of the CDR3 is TGTGCCAGCTCACGGACCCCTGGGGAAAAACTGTTTTTT.

The genes are TRBV6-5 and TRBJ2-2; 7 positions match TRBD2. Looked up from germline, CDR1 is MNHEY and CDR2 is SVGAGI. V shed 11 bases and J 5 bases; nucleotides not matched to a gene: 11. CDR3 length: 14 residues. The CDR3 sequence: CASGAGEWTGELFF. DNA for the CDR3: TGTGCCTCCGGGGCGGGAGAGTGGACCGGGGAGCTGTTTTTT.

The chain combines TRBV18 with TRBJ2-1; TRBD2 matches 14 bases. CDR1 is KGHSH, CDR2 LQKENI, per germline. V shed 0 bases, J shed 9 bases, and the junction held 7 bases outside the gene matches. The CDR3 runs 17 residues. CDR3 sequence (DNA): TGTGCCAGCTCACCACCCGGGACTAGCGGGAGTATCGGTGAGCAGTTCTTC. Translating it yields CASSPPGTSGSIGEQFF.

V usage is TRBV3-1 (or the pseudogene TRBV3-2) and J usage is TRBJ2-5; D remains unclear. The germline V gene has CDR1 LGHDT and CDR2 YNNKEL (reference sequence). The CDR3 is made up of 13 amino acids. V lost 6 bases, J lost 5 bases, and 13 bases lay in between. As DNA, the CDR3 is TGTGCCAGCAGTCGAGAGATGAGGGAGACCCAGTACTTC. This gives the protein CASSREMRETQYF.

The DNA of the CDR3 is TGCGCCAGCAGCTTTAAGCAGGGAGGCCCCTACGAGCAGTACTTC. This gives the protein CASSFKQGGPYEQYF. The rearrangement links TRBV5-1 to TRBJ2-7; D might be TRBD2 (6 bases). V was clipped by 2 bases and J by 2 bases, with 14 bases between them. The CDR3 length is 15 residues. CDR1 and CDR2 from the germline V gene are SGHRS and YFSETQ.

The genes are TRBV7-6 and TRBJ1-1; the D is unclear. V was pared by 5 bases and J by 6 bases, with 10 bases between. Germline CDR1 is SGHVS and CDR2 is FNYEAQ. CDR3 length: 12 residues. The CDR3 loop is CASSNDGPEAFF. The CDR3 DNA sequence: TGTGCCAGCAGCAACGACGGCCCTGAAGCTTTCTTT.

The genes are TRBV6-6 and TRBJ2-3; TRBD2 agrees at 8 bases. The CDR3 spans 14 residues. The V gene's germline CDR1 is MNHNY and CDR2 SVGAGI (reference sequence). The V and J ends lost 4 bases and 5 bases, in that order; junction bases with no gene match: 5. The CDR3 DNA reads TGTGCCAGCAGTTCGGGACTAGGTATAGATACGCAGTATTTT. It is translated as CASSSGLGIDTQYF.

This chain uses TRBV5-1 with TRBJ2-5; D not resolved. The CDR3 totals 13 residues. Germline lookup yields CDR1 SGHRS and CDR2 YFSETQ. Trimming left V 5 bases short and J 5 bases short, with 13 bases between. CDR3 in DNA: TGCGCCAGCAGAAGTCGGGTTCAGGAGACCCAGTACTTC. This gives the protein CASRSRVQETQYF.

The chain joins TRBV27 to TRBJ1-2; tentatively, D is TRBD1 (6 bases). The CDR3 has 15 amino acids. Germline CDR1 and CDR2: MNHEY and SMNVEV (reference sequence). The V gene lost 8 bases and the J gene lost 4 bases, with 20 bases spanning the gap. In DNA, the CDR3 is TGTGCCAGCTCGACGGCCCGGGGGGCAGGCTATGGCTACACCTTC. This codes for CASSTARGAGYGYTF.

The rearrangement uses TRBV3-1 (or the pseudogene TRBV3-2) and TRBJ2-2; D might be TRBD1 (6 bases). Per the germline V gene, CDR1 is LGHDT and CDR2 is YNNKEL (reference sequence). Trimming took off 2 bases at V and 1 base at J, with 11 bases between the two ends. This CDR3 has 16 residues. CDR3 sequence (DNA): TGTGCCAGCAGCCAACATGCGACAGGGAACACCGGGGAGCTGTTTTTT. Protein sequence: CASSQHATGNTGELFF.

V gene TRBV5-1 combines with J gene TRBJ2-5; D ambiguous. The CDR3 is made up of 12 amino acids. Germline CDR1 and CDR2: SGHRS and YFSETQ. V shed 1 base and J shed 5 bases, with 6 bases lying between them. The DNA of the CDR3 is TGCGCCAGCAGCTTGATGTCGGAGACCCAGTACTTC. Its translation is CASSLMSETQYF.

The rearrangement links TRBV5-6 to TRBJ1-1, with a possible D match to TRBD1 (6 bases). The V gene's germline CDR1 is SGHDT and CDR2 YYEEEE. V was trimmed by 0 bases and J by 11 bases, leaving 14 bases between them. The CDR3 covers 13 residues. As DNA, the CDR3 is TGTGCCAGCAGCTTGGGCCCCGGGGGCCAGGCTTTCTTT. Residues: CASSLGPGGQAFF.

This chain connects TRBV11-2 to TRBJ2-7; 11 positions match TRBD2. The CDR3 length is 15 residues. Trimming cost V 5 bases and J 2 bases; bases outside gene matches: 5. The V gene's germline CDR1 is SGHAT and CDR2 FQNNGV. CDR3 region: CASSGLAGGPYEQYF. The CDR3 DNA follows: TGTGCCAGCAGCGGATTAGCGGGAGGGCCCTACGAGCAGTACTTC.

The chain joins TRBV5-1 to TRBJ1-4; D is unclear. Between the trimmed V and J ends, which lost 2 bases and 0 bases, there was a span of 2 bases. The V gene's germline CDR1 is SGHRS and CDR2 YFSETQ. This CDR3 has 13 amino acids. CDR3 sequence: CASSLTTNEKLFF. The CDR3 nucleotides read TGCGCCAGCAGCTTAACAACTAATGAAAAACTGTTTTTT.

In DNA, the CDR3 is TGTGCCAGCAGTGTTGACAGGACTTATAGCTCTGGAAACACCATATATTTT. It specifies CASSVDRTYSSGNTIYF. This chain connects TRBV2 to TRBJ1-3, with D maybe TRBD1 (6 bases). The germline V and J ends were trimmed by 4 bases and 0 bases, with 16 bases remaining between them. CDR3 size: 17 residues. Looked up from germline, CDR1 is SNHLY and CDR2 is FYNNEI. Full variable domain (outside the CDR3, taken from reference TRBV2 and TRBJ1-3): EPEVTQTPSHQVTQMGQEVILRCVPISNHLYFYWYRQILGQKVEFLVSFYNNEISEKSEIFDDQFSVERPDGSNFTLKIRSTKLEDSAMYFCASSVDRTYSSGNTIYFGEGSWLTVV.

This chain uses TRBV20-1 with TRBJ2-7; 10 nucleotides match TRBD2. J gave up 4 bases and V 3 bases, and 12 bases lay outside the gene matches. The CDR3 totals 16 residues. The V gene's germline CDR1 is DFQATT and CDR2 SNEGSKA (reference sequence). The CDR3 loop is CSASRRASGRAYEQYF. Here the CDR3 DNA reads TGCAGTGCTAGTAGGCGGGCTAGCGGGAGAGCGTACGAGCAGTACTTC.

The genes are TRBV6-2 or TRBV6-3 and TRBJ2-1; 8 bases map to TRBD2. CDR1 is MNHEY, CDR2 SVGEGT, per germline. This CDR3 region has 16 residues. Trimming removed 4 bases from V and 0 bases from J; junction bases left unmatched: 5. Here the CDR3 DNA reads TGTGCCAGCAGTTCCTGGACTAGCCGCTCCTACAATGAGCAGTTCTTC. The encoded protein is CASSSWTSRSYNEQFF.

The chain links TRBV5-1 to TRBJ1-5, with D perhaps TRBD1 (6 bases). The germline V gene has CDR1 SGHRS and CDR2 YFSETQ. The CDR3 sequence is 15 residues long. V was clipped by 0 bases and J by 3 bases, with 10 bases between them. The CDR3 region has the DNA TGCGCCAGCAGCTTGGGTGACAGGCCCAATCAGCCCCAGCATTTT. Its protein is CASSLGDRPNQPQHF.

V and J are TRBV11-2 and TRBJ2-7; possibly TRBD1 for D (6 bases). This CDR3 is 14 amino acids long. CDR1 is SGHAT and CDR2 is FQNNGV in the germline V gene. Deletions cut 6 bases from V and 1 base from J, with 13 bases between. CDR3 sequence reads: CASSYAGVSYEQYF. In DNA, the CDR3 is TGTGCCAGCAGTTATGCAGGGGTTTCCTACGAGCAGTACTTC.

The chain links TRBV19 to TRBJ1-2; the D is unclear. The CDR3 loop spans 19 amino acids. Germline assignment: CDR1 LNHDA and CDR2 SQIVND (reference sequence). Trimming left V 6 bases short and J 6 bases short, with 32 bases between. This CDR3 is CASSPPRPPGSRLQNGYTF. In DNA, the CDR3 is TGTGCCAGTAGCCCTCCAAGACCCCCCGGGTCACGCCTCCAGAATGGCTACACCTTC.